The 17 T cell receptor beta chains in this list originate from one sample, sequenced in a study of shared clonotypes between healthy human individuals. Sequenced by immunoSEQ multiplex PCR; TCRdb stores in-frame clones only, minus some. The sample gives approximately 1.9 million clones, 93% of which show up once; 1.5% to 2% is in the top ten. Naive CD8 populations comprised CD45RO-negative cells positively selected for CCR7, excluding terminally differentiated effector memory CD45RA+ cells. Sequencing used naive CD8+ T cells from PBMCs. The receptors were sampled from a man younger than 30 in good health. Some clones in this sample may be carry-over from other donors' samples.

The chain recombines TRBV2 with TRBJ2-7, with D perhaps matching TRBD2 (6 bases). Germline-derived CDR1 and CDR2 are SNHLY and FYNNEI. V was pared by 2 bases and J by 6 bases, with 14 bases between. The CDR3 runs 14 residues. Here the CDR3 reads CASSEWGTYREQYF. CDR3 DNA: TGTGCCAGCAGTGAATGGGGGACTTATCGCGAGCAGTACTTC.

The CDR3 DNA follows: TGTGCCAGCAGCCAGGGACTAGCGGAATGGTCCTACGAGCAGTACTTC. This gives the protein CASSQGLAEWSYEQYF. The chain has TRBV28 and TRBJ2-7; 11 bases align to TRBD2. Looked up from germline, CDR1 is MDHEN and CDR2 is SYDVKM. The V and J ends lost 6 bases and 1 base, in that order; junction bases with no gene match: 8. The length of the CDR3 is 16 residues.

Here the CDR3 reads CASSQGLINYEQYF. In DNA, the CDR3 is TGCGCCAGCAGCCAAGGACTCATTAACTACGAGCAGTACTTC. The rearrangement uses TRBV4-1 and TRBJ2-7; unclear D gene. With 1 base removed from V and 3 bases from J, the gap between germline ends came to 10 bases. Germline V lookup: CDR1 MGHRA, CDR2 YSYEKL. The CDR3 totals 14 residues.

The V gene is TRBV5-6, the J gene TRBJ2-7, with D possibly matching TRBD2 (6 bases). The V end lost 7 bases, the J end lost 6 bases, and 23 bases lay between the germline ends. The CDR3 covers 15 residues. Germline-derived CDR1 and CDR2 are SGHDT and YYEEEE. CDR3 loop: CASSYGSAPHGEQYF. In nucleotides, the CDR3 is TGTGCCAGCTCCTACGGGAGCGCACCCCACGGCGAGCAGTACTTC.

V usage is TRBV10-3 and J usage is TRBJ2-6, with 10 bases identical to TRBD2. The CDR3 runs 19 residues. V lost 3 bases, J lost 0 bases, and 8 bases stayed unmatched. Germline V gene data show CDR1 as ENHRY and CDR2 as SYGVKD. The CDR3 coding sequence is TGTGCCATCAGTGAAGGTATTACTAGCGGGACCTCTGGGGCCAACGTCCTGACTTTC. Translation gives CAISEGITSGTSGANVLTF.

This chain links TRBV7-9 with TRBJ2-1, with 10 bases that match TRBD2. Per germline, CDR1 SEHNR and CDR2 FQNEAQ (reference sequence). The CDR3 consists of 15 residues. V dropped 5 bases and J dropped 9; count of bases not matched to a gene: 10. The CDR3 DNA follows: TGTGCCAGCAGCCCACGGGCTAGCGGGAGTACTGAGCAGTTCTTC. Translated: CASSPRASGSTEQFF.

This clone was detected only once. The chain links TRBV28 to TRBJ2-7; no clear D. Trimming cost V 6 bases and J 3 bases, with 12 bases left between them. This CDR3 region has 13 residues. Germline V gene sequence: CDR1 MDHEN, CDR2 SYDVKM. The CDR3 reads CASSRDSNYEQYF. The DNA for the CDR3 is TGTGCCAGCAGCCGAGACTCAAACTACGAGCAGTACTTC.

The V and J genes are TRBV28 and TRBJ2-7; 9 nucleotides match TRBD1. CDR3 length equals 16 residues. From germline, CDR1 is MDHEN and CDR2 SYDVKM. V was clipped by 6 bases and J by 5 bases; unmatched bases: 14. The CDR3 region has the DNA TGTGCCAGCAGCCTGGCCCCCGGGACAGGGTTCAACGAGCAGTACTTC. Amino acid sequence: CASSLAPGTGFNEQYF.

Remarks on this clone: Distinct nucleotide sequences in the sample also encode this CDR3. The chain has TRBV4-1 and TRBJ1-1, with D possibly being TRBD1 (6 bases). V was shortened by 0 bases and J by 4 bases, with 12 bases between the two germline ends. The CDR3 is made up of 15 amino acids. The germline gives CDR1 MGHRA, CDR2 YSYEKL. The CDR3 is CASSQDRGRGTEAFF. The CDR3 nucleotides read TGCGCCAGCAGCCAAGACCGGGGCAGGGGCACTGAAGCTTTCTTT.

This chain's CDR3 is CSVAGQSAGYTF. In nucleotides, the CDR3 is TGCAGCGTTGCGGGCCAAAGCGCGGGCTACACCTTC. This rearrangement joins TRBV29-1 to TRBJ1-2; no clear D gene. Trimming took 4 bases from V and 8 from J, leaving 14 bases between them. Looked up from germline, CDR1 is SQVTM and CDR2 is ANQGSEA. The CDR3 sequence is 12 residues long.

V gene TRBV28 combines with J gene TRBJ2-1; 12 nucleotides line up with TRBD2. Trimming at V came to 2 bases and at J to 2 bases, leaving 4 bases not matched to a gene. The CDR3 has 17 amino acids. Per the germline V gene, CDR1 is MDHEN and CDR2 is SYDVKM. CDR3 sequence (DNA): TGTGCCAGCAGTTTAGGGGGGACTAGCGGGCCCTACAATGAGCAGTTCTTC. Protein: CASSLGGTSGPYNEQFF.

Concerning this clone: The identical CDR3 is also encoded by other nucleotide sequences in the sample. The rearrangement uses TRBV6-1 and TRBJ1-5; no clear D. Per germline, CDR1 MNHNS and CDR2 SASEGT. The CDR3 has 15 residues. The V and J ends lost 1 base and 1 base respectively, with 8 bases between them. In DNA form, the CDR3 reads TGTGCCAGCAGTGAAGTAGGCGGCAGCAATCAGCCCCAGCATTTT. Encoded protein: CASSEVGGSNQPQHF.

V usage is TRBV11-2 and J usage is TRBJ1-1; D uncertain. The CDR3 loop spans 12 amino acids. In germline, CDR1 is SGHAT, CDR2 FQNNGV. V was trimmed by 1 base and J by 4 bases, leaving 4 bases between them. CDR3 bases: TGTGCCAGCAGCTTAGGGGTCACTGAAGCTTTCTTT. It is translated as CASSLGVTEAFF. Filled out from reference TRBV11-2 and TRBJ1-1, the complete variable domain reads EAGVAQSPRYKIIEKRQSVAFWCNPISGHATLYWYQQILGQGPKLLIQFQNNGVVDDSQLPKDRFSAERLKGVDSTLKIQPAKLEDSAVYLCASSLGVTEAFFGQGTRLTVV.

With regard to this clone: Other DNA variants within this sample encode the same CDR3. The chain couples TRBV27 to TRBJ1-1; D remains unclear. V shed 5 bases and J shed 2 bases, with 12 bases lying between them. The CDR3 length is 14 residues. Germline CDR1 reads MNHEY; CDR2 reads SMNVEV (reference sequence). The CDR3 here is CASSPVGPNTEAFF. DNA for the CDR3: TGTGCCAGCAGTCCTGTCGGACCCAACACTGAAGCTTTCTTT.

This chain links TRBV4-2 with TRBJ2-1, with 7 bases aligning to TRBD2. J lost 5 bases, V lost 1 base, and 8 bases had no gene match. The CDR3 length is 16 residues. The germline gives CDR1 LGHNA, CDR2 YNFKEQ. The CDR3 DNA sequence: TGTGCCAGCAGCCAAGGCCACCTAGCGGCTAACAATGAGCAGTTCTTC. This encodes CASSQGHLAANNEQFF.

Worth noting for this clone: At the DNA level, this CDR3 is encoded by other sequences in the same sample as well. V is TRBV14 and J is TRBJ2-7; no clear D. V was pared by 1 base and J by 3 bases, with 7 bases between. Germline V CDR1 and CDR2: SGHDN, FVKESK. The CDR3 extends over 13 amino acids. CDR3 in amino acids: CASSQGILYEQYF. The CDR3 DNA sequence: TGTGCCAGCAGCCAAGGGATCCTCTACGAGCAGTACTTC.

The CDR3 loop is CSVVFFGGTGEGEQYF. DNA of the CDR3: TGCAGCGTCGTTTTCTTTGGCGGGACAGGGGAGGGCGAGCAGTACTTC. The V gene is TRBV29-1, the J gene TRBJ2-7; 10 nucleotides agree with TRBD1. V lost 6 bases, J lost 6 bases, and 17 bases stayed unmatched. The germline gives CDR1 SQVTM, CDR2 ANQGSEA. This CDR3 spans 16 amino acids.